These 14 T cell receptor beta chains were all obtained from the same sample, sequenced in a study of T-cell memory formation after mild COVID-19. TCRdb used MiXCR to reprocess the 5' RACE reads, holding one entry per CDR3 protein. This sample has about 430,000 distinct CDR3 sequences, with roughly 18% found just once. The sequenced sample consisted of PBMCs or a T cell subset sorted from them (not recorded which). These receptors all come from a man younger than 35 who had mild COVID-19 (a few samples of this study predate the infection). Cell type and time point are not known.

This clonotype was found many times. The V gene is TRBV20-1, the J gene TRBJ2-5; 7 bases line up with TRBD2. The CDR3 sequence is 12 residues long. Germline V gene sequence: CDR1 DFQATT, CDR2 SNEGSKA (reference sequence). V lost 2 bases, J lost 5 bases, and 2 bases stayed unmatched. Written as DNA, the CDR3 is TGCAGTGCTAGATCGGGAGGTGAGACCCAGTACTTC. Its translation: CSARSGGETQYF.

This clonotype has only a few counts. The rearrangement links TRBV5-1 to TRBJ2-7; no clear D. Germline CDR1 reads SGHRS; CDR2 reads YFSETQ. The CDR3 runs to 14 residues. Trimming shortened V by 0 bases and J by 2 bases, and 9 bases separated the two germline ends. The CDR3 bases are TGCGCCAGCAGCTTGGTCCCGGGCCCCTACGAGCAGTACTTC. As protein: CASSLVPGPYEQYF.

The chain employs TRBV5-5 and TRBJ2-1, with D perhaps TRBD1 (6 bases). V was pared by 4 bases and J by 6 bases, with 11 bases between. This CDR3 has 13 amino acids. CDR1 is SGHKS, CDR2 YYEKEE, per germline (reference sequence). In nucleotides, the CDR3 is TGTGCCAGCAGCGCAACAGGGATCAATGAGCAGTTCTTC. Translating it yields CASSATGINEQFF. The full variable domain, completed using reference TRBV5-5 and TRBJ2-1, is DAGVTQSPTHLIKTRGQQVTLRCSPISGHKSVSWYQQVLGQGPQFIFQYYEKEERGRGNFPDRFSARQFPNYSSELNVNALLLGDSALYLCASSATGINEQFFGPGTRLTVL.

The J gene is TRBJ1-6, the V gene TRBV7-2; D gene unclear. The germline CDR1 and CDR2 sequences are SGHTA and FQGNSA. There are 15 residues in the CDR3. Trimming removed 5 bases at V and 8 bases at J, with 16 bases between. CDR3 sequence (DNA): TGTGCCAGCAGCATCGGTCGGCCTGGGGATTCACCCCTCCACTTT. Residues: CASSIGRPGDSPLHF. Full variable domain (rest looked up from reference TRBV7-2 and TRBJ1-6): GAGVSQSPSNKVTEKGKDVELRCDPISGHTALYWYRQSLGQGLEFLIYFQGNSAPDKSGLPSDRFSAERTGGSVSTLTIQRTQQEDSAVYLCASSIGRPGDSPLHFGNGTRLTVT.

The table lists this clonotype with a few counts. V and J are TRBV4-3 and TRBJ1-1, with D uncertain. The germline CDR1 and CDR2 sequences are LGHNA and YSLEER. Trimming took 4 bases from V and 2 from J, leaving 11 bases between them. CDR3 length: 14 amino acids. CDR3 DNA: TGCGCCAGCAGCCGAGGACGTCTAAACACTGAAGCTTTCTTT. It specifies CASSRGRLNTEAFF.

The V gene is TRBV7-9, the J gene TRBJ2-2; 8 bases line up with TRBD2. CDR3 length equals 15 residues. Germline assignment: CDR1 SEHNR and CDR2 FQNEAQ (reference sequence). J lost 4 bases, V lost 2 bases, and 3 bases had no gene match. The CDR3 loop reads CASSLPGGSTGELFF. In DNA form, the CDR3 reads TGTGCCAGCAGCTTACCGGGGGGGAGCACCGGGGAGCTGTTTTTT.

This clonotype has a handful of counts. This chain connects TRBV28 to TRBJ2-1, with 8 nucleotides matching TRBD2. The germline gives CDR1 MDHEN, CDR2 SYDVKM. The CDR3 spans 13 residues. J gave up 15 bases and V 4 bases, and 11 bases lay outside the gene matches. For the CDR3, the DNA is TGTGCCAGCAGTTACCCGGGGGGGCGTCAACGGTTCTTC. It translates to CASSYPGGRQRFF.

This clonotype was recorded a few times. The chain uses TRBV7-9 and TRBJ2-7; D perhaps matches TRBD1 (6 bases). Germline CDR1 is SEHNR and CDR2 is FQNEAQ (reference sequence). V dropped 4 bases and J dropped 6 bases, with 10 bases sitting between them. CDR3 length: 12 residues. CDR3 region: CASSSDSSEQYV. The CDR3 DNA sequence: TGTGCCAGCAGCTCGGACAGTTCCGAGCAGTACGTC.

This clonotype was seen repeatedly, ten times or more. The chain is built from TRBV5-6 and TRBJ2-7; D possibly corresponds to TRBD1 (6 bases). In germline, CDR1 is SGHDT, CDR2 YYEEEE. The CDR3 loop spans 16 amino acids. V was pared by 2 bases and J by 1 base, with 16 bases between. CDR3 DNA sequence: TGTGCCAGCAGCTTAGGGCAGGGGACGGGGTCCTACGAGCAGTACTTC. Protein: CASSLGQGTGSYEQYF.

A few counts support this clonotype. V gene TRBV20-1 combines with J gene TRBJ2-7; TRBD2 is a possible D gene (5 bases). Between the trimmed V and J ends, which lost 0 bases and 7 bases, there was a span of 13 bases. CDR3 length equals 13 residues. Germline-derived CDR1 and CDR2 are DFQATT and SNEGSKA (reference sequence). The DNA of the CDR3 is TGCAGTGCTAGAGAAAGGGTCCGAGGGGAGCAGTACGTC. It codes for CSARERVRGEQYV.

The chain is built from TRBV24-1 and TRBJ2-2; weak D call: TRBD1 (5 bases). The V gene lost 8 bases and the J gene lost 6 bases, with 12 bases spanning the gap. This CDR3 has 13 residues. Germline loops: CDR1 KGHDR, CDR2 SFDVKD. The CDR3 DNA is TGTGCCACCAATCCTCAGGGCTCCGGGGAGCTGTTTTTT. This encodes CATNPQGSGELFF.

The chain recombines TRBV5-1 with TRBJ2-3, with TRBD1 matching 11 bases. Trimming at V came to 4 bases and at J to 1 base, leaving 11 bases not matched to a gene. Germline CDR1 and CDR2: SGHRS and YFSETQ. The CDR3 loop spans 18 amino acids. The CDR3 protein is CASSLRTGGGGRTDTQYF. In DNA, the CDR3 is TGCGCCAGCAGCCTTCGGACAGGGGGCGGGGGACGCACAGATACGCAGTATTTT.

Only a few counts were recorded for this clonotype. The chain links TRBV20-1 to TRBJ1-6, with D unclear. The germline V gene encodes CDR1 DFQATT and CDR2 SNEGSKA (reference sequence). The CDR3 has 15 amino acids. Trimming pared 0 bases from V and 7 bases from J, leaving 13 bases between. Here the CDR3 DNA reads TGCAGTGCTAGAGAAGAAGGCGCAGGAAATTCACCCCTCCACTTT. Protein sequence: CSAREEGAGNSPLHF.

This clonotype was counted many times. The chain combines TRBV6-4 with TRBJ2-1; the match to TRBD2 covers 8 bases. In germline, CDR1 is MRHNA, CDR2 SNTAGT. The J segment lost 9 bases and the V segment lost 3 bases, leaving 10 bases of the junction unmatched. The CDR3 is 15 amino acids. The CDR3 region has the DNA TGTGCCAGCAGTGAAGATGTAGCGGGGTCGAGTGAGCAGTTCTTC. This codes for CASSEDVAGSSEQFF.